This entry lists 15 T cell receptor beta chains sequenced from one sample in a study of T-cell memory formation after mild COVID-19. TCRdb re-called the 5' RACE reads with MiXCR, one entry per CDR3 protein. The sample yields about 200,000 distinct CDR3 sequences, over 9.5% seen once. Sequencing used PBMCs or a T cell subset sorted from them (not recorded which). These receptors were collected from a man younger than 35 who had mild COVID-19 (a few samples of this study predate the infection). Cell type and time point are not known.

This clonotype was seen ten or more times. The V call is TRBV5-1, the J call TRBJ2-1; 8 bases are shared with TRBD2. The CDR3 length is 13 residues. The junction had 6 bases not matched to a gene; V was cut back by 5 bases and J by 8 bases. Germline V gene sequence: CDR1 SGHRS, CDR2 YFSETQ. CDR3 DNA: TGCGCCAGCAGACGGGGGGGCCGGGATGAGCAGTTCTTC. The encoded protein is CASRRGGRDEQFF.

This clonotype was counted many times. The chain employs TRBV25-1 and TRBJ1-6; 7 nucleotides align to TRBD1. The V segment lost 3 bases and the J segment 6 bases; nucleotides outside the gene matches: 8. There are 16 residues in the CDR3. The germline CDR1 and CDR2 sequences are MGHDK and SYGVNS. CDR3 sequence: CASSDPYRGFNSPLHF. CDR3 DNA: TGTGCCAGCAGTGATCCGTACAGGGGCTTTAATTCACCCCTCCACTTT.

J is TRBJ2-7 and V is TRBV21-1; the table's TRBD1 call for D was not verified on the DNA. TRBV21-1 is listed as a pseudogene. The CDR3 extends over 16 amino acids. CDR3 sequence: CAIPGQGTPCSYEQYF. The CDR3 nucleotides read TGTGCCATCCCGGGACAGGGGACTCCGTGCTCCTACGAGCAGTACTTC.

The V gene is TRBV10-3, the J gene TRBJ2-7; D is undetermined. This CDR3 has 12 amino acids. Germline values: CDR1 ENHRY, CDR2 SYGVKD. With 4 bases removed from V and 3 bases from J, the gap between germline ends came to 7 bases. The CDR3 DNA follows: TGTGCCATCAGTGTGAAGGGCTACGAGCAGTACGTC. This encodes CAISVKGYEQYV.

The chain carries TRBV5-6 and TRBJ2-1; D may be TRBD1 or TRBD2 (5 bases each). V was cut by 1 base and J by 0 bases, with 14 bases left in between. This CDR3 is built from 17 residues. Germline V CDR1 and CDR2: SGHDT, YYEEEE. The CDR3 here is CASSLFGGPSSYNEQFF. As DNA, the CDR3 is TGTGCCAGCAGCTTGTTTGGGGGTCCGAGCTCCTACAATGAGCAGTTCTTC.

The rearrangement joins TRBV20-1 to TRBJ1-2, with D possibly matching TRBD1 (5 bases). Germline V gene lookup returns CDR1 DFQATT and CDR2 SNEGSKA (reference sequence). Trimming cost V 5 bases and J 3 bases, with 13 bases left between them. This CDR3 is built from 13 residues. The CDR3 here is CSAAGGHYYGYTF. In DNA form, the CDR3 reads TGCAGTGCTGCGGGGGGTCACTACTATGGCTACACCTTC.

The V call is TRBV6-2 or TRBV6-3, the J call TRBJ2-1; TRBD1 aligns across 11 bases. The germline V gene encodes CDR1 MNHEY and CDR2 SVGEGT. J was trimmed by 7 bases and V by 6 bases; bases with no gene match: 8. This CDR3 region has 15 residues. CDR3 region: CASRPIGQGANEQFF. The CDR3 bases are TGTGCCAGCAGACCGATCGGACAGGGGGCGAATGAGCAGTTCTTC.

The chain links TRBV20-1 to TRBJ1-5; D gene ambiguous. Looked up from germline, CDR1 is DFQATT and CDR2 is SNEGSKA (reference sequence). The CDR3 extends over 13 amino acids. V was shortened by 3 bases and J by 5 bases, with 11 bases between the two germline ends. CDR3 bases: TGCAGTGCTAGTGAAGACGGGGATCAGCCCCAGCATTTT. Its protein product is CSASEDGDQPQHF.

Only a few counts were recorded for this clonotype. The chain couples TRBV28 to TRBJ2-5; possible D gene TRBD2, 6 bases. V was cut by 7 bases and J by 6 bases, with 12 bases left in between. Per the germline V gene, CDR1 is MDHEN and CDR2 is SYDVKM. This CDR3 is 12 amino acids long. CDR3 sequence: CASTGRIQTQYF. The DNA for the CDR3 is TGTGCCAGCACGGGGAGGATACAGACCCAGTACTTC.

With respect to this clonotype: One end of the junction does not line up with germline, which may come from a read error. The gene calls are TRBV5-1 and TRBJ2-5; 8 bases map to TRBD1. From germline, CDR1 is SGHRS and CDR2 YFSETQ. This CDR3 contains 14 residues. Here the CDR3 reads CDSSRSTGAETQYF. Written as DNA, the CDR3 is TGCGACAGCAGCCGTTCGACAGGGGCGGAGACCCAGTACTTC.

The chain is built from TRBV11-2 and TRBJ1-2, with a weak D call TRBD1 (6 bases). The length of the CDR3 is 12 residues. In germline, CDR1 is SGHAT, CDR2 FQNNGV. V was pared by 5 bases and J by 8 bases, with 12 bases between. This chain's CDR3 is CASSHGGGGYTF. CDR3 DNA sequence: TGTGCCAGCAGCCATGGGGGCGGGGGCTACACCTTC.

CDR3 sequence (DNA): TGTGCCAGCAGCTTATGGGCTAGCGGCAATGAGCAGTTCTTC. This translates into CASSLWASGNEQFF. The J gene is TRBJ2-1, the V gene TRBV7-2, with 7 bases matching TRBD2. Trimming removed 2 bases from V and 6 bases from J; junction bases left unmatched: 4. This CDR3 is 14 amino acids long. Germline CDR1 is SGHTA and CDR2 is FQGNSA.

The rearrangement uses TRBV5-1 and TRBJ2-3; D remains ambiguous. V was pared by 1 base and J by 1 base, with 7 bases between. The CDR3 spans 14 residues. Germline-derived CDR1 and CDR2 are SGHRS and YFSETQ. The chain's CDR3 is CASSLLTGTDTQYF. The DNA of the CDR3 is TGCGCCAGCAGCTTGCTCACAGGCACAGATACGCAGTATTTT.

Details on this clonotype: At one boundary the junction diverges from the germline segment, which might be a read error. The chain carries TRBV29-1 and TRBJ2-3; 8 bases are a match to TRBD2. CDR1 is SQVTM and CDR2 is ANQGSEA in the germline V gene. The CDR3 consists of 15 residues. CDR3 protein: CSVPRGGLSTVTQYF. The CDR3 coding sequence is TGCAGCGTGCCCCGGGGGGGGCTTAGCACAGTTACGCAGTATTTT.

A single count supports this clonotype. The chain couples TRBV7-3 to TRBJ2-3, with D perhaps TRBD2 (6 bases). V gave up 5 bases and J gave up 4 bases, with 19 bases separating them. In germline, CDR1 is SGHTA, CDR2 FQGTGA. The CDR3 is 16 residues long. CDR3 in DNA: TGTGCCAGCAGCCCCCACCCGGGACTGCAAGCAGATACGCAGTATTTT. Its translation is CASSPHPGLQADTQYF.